The T cell receptor beta chain described here comes from a study of shared clonotypes between healthy human individuals. Findings of the study overall: Depth was large, yet rarefaction showed that sorted-subset sequencing was incomplete.

Those who donated were healthy HIV-negative adults, with no recent acute infections or vaccinations reported. A CD45RA-negative memory subset and a CD45RA+ naive subset were separated from the CD4+ cells. The data were produced by immunoSEQ multiplex PCR, yet TCRdb's version contains in-frame clones alone and is incomplete. This table has some 790,000 clones, 72% appearing once. The CDR3 has 16 amino acids. Germline V gene sequence: CDR1 SGHRS, CDR2 YFSETQ. V was pared by 0 bases and J by 3 bases, with 3 bases of the junction left unmatched. Regarding this clone: The antigen is unknown.

V usage is TRBV5-1 and J usage is TRBJ2-2, with 9 nucleotides matching TRBD1. The sample was memory CD4+ T cells sorted from blood. Specified subset: CD45RA-negative fraction. The TCR was taken from a woman aged 30 to 39 in good health. CDR3 sequence (DNA): TGCGCCAGCAGCTTGGGACAGGGGGAGGACACCGGGGAGCTGTTTTTT. Protein: CASSLGQGEDTGELFF.